This T cell receptor (beta chain) was retrieved from a study of shared clonotypes between healthy human individuals. Overall study findings and caveats: In a handful of donors, around 5.5% of naive CD4 clonotypes appeared in common. Unshared clonotypes carried lower generation probabilities than those common to all four donors.

On this clone: Its antigen is as yet unknown.

With 5 bases clipped from V and 5 bases from J, the junction kept 10 bases outside the gene matches. Germline V gene sequence: CDR1 MDHEN, CDR2 SYDVKM. The CDR3 is 15 residues long. Method: immunoSEQ multiplex PCR; TCRdb's copy keeps in-frame clones and lacks some. The table lists 2 million to 2.5 million clones, approximately 96% of them singletons. V and J are TRBV28 and TRBJ1-1; 8 nucleotides agree with TRBD1. This TCR was recovered from a man between 18 and 29 years old in good health. The sequencing sample was made of naive CD4+ T cells sorted from blood. Described subset: CD45RA+ positively selected. The DNA of the CDR3 is TGTGCCAGCAGTCACGCCAGGGGGCAGGGGACTGAAGCTTTCTTT. It codes for CASSHARGQGTEAFF.